This entry concerns a single TCR beta chain. The entry originates in a study of T-cell reconstitution after alpha-beta-depleted transplantation in children. The CDR3 extends over 18 amino acids. J was trimmed by 0 bases and V by 5 bases; bases with no gene match: 14. Germline V CDR1 and CDR2: SGHAT, FQDESV (reference sequence). Preparing the TCRbeta library involved the use of unique molecular identifiers. TCRdb itself ran the PCR reads through MiXCR, one entry per CDR3 protein. The sample has around 530,000 distinct CDR3 sequences, around a third seen once. Sequences were derived from PBMCs from the stem cell graft donor, sampled from the stem cell graft. The chain combines TRBV11-1 with TRBJ2-3, with TRBD2 matching over 7 bases. The clonotype comes from a human donor who donated a stem cell graft to a child with aplastic anemia. CDR3: CASSHLVTSASSTDTQYF. Here the CDR3 DNA reads TGTGCCAGCAGCCATCTAGTCACTAGCGCGTCTAGCACAGATACGCAGTATTTT. Filled out from reference TRBV11-1 and TRBJ2-3, the complete variable domain reads EAEVAQSPRYKITEKSQAVAFWCDPISGHATLYWYRQILGQGPELLVQFQDESVVDDSQLPKDRFSAERLKGVDSTLKIQPAELGDSAMYLCASSHLVTSASSTDTQYFGPGTRLTVL.